This T cell receptor beta chain was recorded in a study of blood T cell repertoires in COVID-19. The ends lost 5 bases at V and 0 bases at J; junction bases unmatched: 11. This CDR3 comprises 18 residues. Germline V gene data show CDR1 as SNHLY and CDR2 as FYNNEI. The assay was immunoSEQ multiplex PCR, and TCRdb's table has in-frame clones only and misses some. The repertoire holds about 95,000 clones, 85% to 95% seen once, with just under 4% in the top ten. The receptor comes from a woman aged 45-60 years in a cohort sampled during active COVID-19. The chain is built from TRBV2 and TRBJ2-3, with 10 nucleotides matching TRBD1. Sequencing input: peripheral blood. The CDR3 sequence is CASSISGTGEPSTDTQYF. For the CDR3, the DNA is TGTGCCAGCAGTATCTCCGGGACAGGGGAGCCTAGCACAGATACGCAGTATTTT.